The source of this T cell receptor beta chain is a study of T cells in Graves' hyperthyroidism and ophthalmopathy. Regions amplified from RNA transcripts were the TCR beta CDR3 regions. The primer set for the first-round RT-PCR of the TCR CDR3 was HTBI. Each CDR3 protein gets one entry after TCRdb re-called the multiplex PCR reads with MiXCR. This repertoire shows just over 550,000 distinct CDR3 sequences, about half found once; its top ten account for nearly 8.5%. General study findings and limits: The model made its ophthalmopathy prediction, and onset followed a median about 6 months later. Blood also carried most thyroid clonotypes expanded above 0.001.

Trimming left V 5 bases short and J 0 bases short, with 14 bases between. There are 14 residues in the CDR3. Germline V CDR1 and CDR2: SQVTM, ANQGSEA. Patients counted as stable if ophthalmopathy did not develop within 18 months. Of note for this clonotype: Its specificity is unknown.

This receptor was identified in a woman aged 18-29 years with Graves' hyperthyroidism. Material: peripheral blood or thyroid tissue (not recorded which). The chain has TRBV29-1 and TRBJ2-7, with D perhaps TRBD2 (5 bases). CDR3 sequence reads: CSVLTRSSSYEQYF. In DNA, the CDR3 is TGCAGCGTTCTTACTAGGTCGAGCTCCTACGAGCAGTACTTC.